These T cell receptor beta chains were read from a single sample in a study of cytotoxic CD8 clonotypes in ibrutinib-treated CLL. Generated by immunoSEQ multiplex PCR, the TCRdb table keeps only in-frame clones and is missing some. The sample contains roughly 110,000 clones, about 50% of which appear only once. Sample: PBMCs, taken after 24 months of ibrutinib treatment. The receptors were sampled from a human donor with chronic lymphocytic leukemia. CDR3s include the opening cysteine and the closing phenylalanine or tryptophan. A D gene is named only where the DNA matches it firmly. The size of a clone is reported for some rows only, either as once, few or many, or as a class for expanded clones.

j_gene	d_gene	abundance	v_gene	CDR3aa	CDR3nt
TRBJ2-5	TRBD2	NA	TRBV6-5	CASRQGLADETQYF	TGTGCCAGCAGACAGGGACTAGCAGACGAGACCCAGTACTTC
TRBJ2-3	TRBD2	NA	TRBV7-2	CASSLLAGGSTDTQYF	TGTGCCAGCAGCTTACTAGCGGGGGGGAGCACAGATACGCAGTATTTT
TRBJ2-1	TRBD2	NA	TRBV7-8	CASSAGLAGGSYNEQFF	TGTGCCAGCAGCGCGGGACTAGCGGGGGGGAGCTACAATGAGCAGTTCTTC
TRBJ2-5	TRBD2	NA	TRBV10-3	CAISDVAGQEETQYF	TGTGCCATCAGTGACGTAGCGGGCCAAGAAGAGACCCAGTACTTC
TRBJ2-5	NA	NA	TRBV30	CAWAHPETQYF	TGTGCCTGGGCCCACCCGGAGACCCAGTACTTC
TRBJ1-2	TRBD1	once	TRBV2	CASTPIEGAANYGYTF	TGTGCCAGCACCCCCATAGAGGGGGCCGCTAACTATGGCTACACCTTC
TRBJ2-7	TRBD2	NA	TRBV5-1	CASSFTSGGRGGEQYF	TGCGCCAGCAGCTTTACTAGCGGGGGCCGTGGAGGGGAGCAGTACTTC
TRBJ2-7	NA	NA	TRBV6-6	CASSYNREPTYEQYF	TGTGCCAGCAGTTACAACAGGGAGCCTACCTACGAGCAGTACTTC
TRBJ1-5	NA	few	TRBV5-8	CASSFRGGSNQPQHF	TGTGCCAGCAGCTTTCGGGGGGGTAGCAATCAGCCCCAGCATTTT
TRBJ2-3	TRBD1	NA	TRBV5-1	CASSPDRGVTDTQYF	TGCGCCAGCAGCCCGGACAGGGGAGTCACAGATACGCAGTATTTT
TRBJ2-2	NA	NA	TRBV5-1	CASSLVVVTGELFF	TGCGCCAGCAGCTTGGTAGTTGTCACCGGGGAGCTGTTTTTT
TRBJ1-2	NA	NA	TRBV27	CASRSYVGGAYGYTF	TGTGCCAGCAGGTCTTATGTCGGGGGCGCCTATGGCTACACCTTC
TRBJ2-1	NA	NA	TRBV2	CASVRFANEQFF	TGTGCCAGCGTTCGGTTCGCGAATGAGCAGTTCTTC
TRBJ2-7	NA	NA	TRBV11-3	CASALGRTSYEQYF	TGTGCCAGCGCACTGGGACGGACCTCCTACGAGCAGTACTTC
TRBJ2-3	TRBD2	NA	TRBV4-3	CASSQVPGLADTQYF	TGCGCCAGCAGCCAAGTTCCGGGACTAGCAGATACGCAGTATTTT
TRBJ1-1	NA	NA	TRBV18	CASSPPNVNTEAFF	TGTGCCAGCTCACCACCGAACGTGAACACTGAAGCTTTCTTT
TRBJ1-2	NA	few	TRBV25-1	CAVDLRWKGPYGYTF	TGTGCCGTCGACTTAAGATGGAAAGGCCCCTATGGCTACACCTTC